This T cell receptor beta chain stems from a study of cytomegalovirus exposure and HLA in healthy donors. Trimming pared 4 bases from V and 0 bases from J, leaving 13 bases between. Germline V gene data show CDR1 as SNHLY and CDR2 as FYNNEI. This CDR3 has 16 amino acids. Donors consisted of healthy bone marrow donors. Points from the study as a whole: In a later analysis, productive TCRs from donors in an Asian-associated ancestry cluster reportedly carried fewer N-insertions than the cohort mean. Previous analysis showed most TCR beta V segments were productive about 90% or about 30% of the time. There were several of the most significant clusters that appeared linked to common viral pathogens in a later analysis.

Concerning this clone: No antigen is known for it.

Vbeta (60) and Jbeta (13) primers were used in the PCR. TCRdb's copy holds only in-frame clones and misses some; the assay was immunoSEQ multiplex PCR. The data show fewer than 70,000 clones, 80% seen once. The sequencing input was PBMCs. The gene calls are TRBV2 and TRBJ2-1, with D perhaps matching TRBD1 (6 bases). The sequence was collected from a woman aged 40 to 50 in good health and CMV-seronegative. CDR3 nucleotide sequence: TGTGCCAGCAGTGTTCAGGGCAGGGGCTCCTACAATGAGCAGTTCTTC. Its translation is CASSVQGRGSYNEQFF.